Given below is one T cell receptor beta chain in context. As yet, its antigen is unknown. TCRdb's table, derived via immunoSEQ multiplex PCR, lists solely in-frame clones and lacks some. This sample has under 55,000 clones; over 60% occur once, and the top ten carry about 4.7%. These data are taken from a study of T cells in localized non-small cell lung cancer. Whole-study findings and limits: Heterogeneity within the tumor remains possible, as just one region underwent sequencing.

V was clipped by 9 bases and J by 8 bases, with 16 bases between them. This CDR3 comprises 13 residues. The germline CDR1 and CDR2 sequences are LNHDA and SQIVND (reference sequence). The sequence was obtained from a woman aged 40-69 years with stage II lung adenocarcinoma. This specimen consisted of PBMCs, obtained before any cancer treatment. The gene calls are TRBV19 and TRBJ1-4; D gene unclear. CDR3 protein: CASASEYLEKLFF. DNA for the CDR3: TGTGCCAGCGCCTCAGAGTACCTCGAAAAACTGTTTTTT.